The text below deals with one TCR beta chain. The data belong to a study of Tregs in tolerant kidney transplant recipients. Regulatory T cells were sorted from thawed PBMCs rested overnight at 37°C with around 220 IU/ml IL-2. This CDR3 contains 15 residues. The V end lost 6 bases, the J end lost 0 bases, and 11 bases lay between the germline ends. Germline V gene lookup returns CDR1 MNHEY and CDR2 SMNVEV (reference sequence). Sequencing used immunoSEQ multiplex PCR; TCRdb keeps in-frame clones, though not all of them. This table has 60,000 to 75,000 clones, 80% to 90% appearing once. The receptor was isolated from a human donor who received a combined kidney and bone marrow transplant. Sequences were derived from Tregs from blood, sampled before the transplant. The chain carries TRBV27 and TRBJ2-2; D gene unclear. Written as DNA, the CDR3 is TGTGCCAGCAGCAGAGGACCGGCGAACACCGGGGAGCTGTTTTTT. It is translated as CASSRGPANTGELFF.